The 25 T cell receptor beta chains in this list originate from one sample, sequenced in a study of Graves' ophthalmopathy and Graves' hyperthyroidism. CDR3 regions of TCR beta were amplified from RNA transcripts. First-round RT-PCR with HTBI primers preceded a second-round multiplex PCR. TCRdb analysed the multiplex PCR reads with MiXCR anew, one entry per CDR3 protein. The table has some 200,000 distinct CDR3 sequences, less than 30% seen once; the top ten hold approximately 9%. The sequencing input was peripheral blood. The receptors were sampled from a man between 45 and 60 years old with Graves' ophthalmopathy.

The table lists this clonotype with many counts. Sequence at one end of the junction differs from germline and may be a read error. V usage is TRBV27 and J usage is TRBJ2-5; tentatively, D is TRBD1 (5 bases). CDR1 is MNHEY, CDR2 SMNVEV, per germline (reference sequence). This CDR3 has 16 amino acids. CDR3 in amino acids: CASSYRGTGLQGTQYF. In DNA, the CDR3 is TGTGCCAGCAGTTACAGAGGTACAGGCTTACAAGGGACCCAGTACTTC.

This clonotype was counted at least ten times. The rearrangement uses TRBV6-5 and TRBJ1-5, with TRBD1 identical over 8 bases. The V and J ends lost 4 bases and 6 bases, in that order; junction bases with no gene match: 5. Looked up from germline, CDR1 is MNHEY and CDR2 is SVGAGI. The CDR3 has 14 amino acids. CDR3 bases: TGTGCCAGCAGTTCTGGACAGGGTAGTCAGCCCCAGCATTTT. Its translation: CASSSGQGSQPQHF.

The sample holds many counts of this clonotype. The chain joins TRBV7-3 to TRBJ1-6; D possibly corresponds to TRBD1 (5 bases). This CDR3 has 14 residues. Germline CDR1 and CDR2: SGHTA and FQGTGA. V was pared by 1 base and J by 8 bases, with 9 bases between. CDR3 loop: CASSLMGGDSPLHF. In DNA form, the CDR3 reads TGTGCCAGCAGCTTAATGGGGGGAGATTCACCCCTCCACTTT.

Ten or more counts support this clonotype. This rearrangement joins TRBV24-1 to TRBJ1-5; possibly TRBD1 for D (5 bases). Germline CDR1 KGHDR, CDR2 SFDVKD. This CDR3 is 15 amino acids long. V was clipped by 2 bases and J by 9 bases, with 16 bases between them. The CDR3 DNA follows: TGTGCCACCAGTGATTCCACGTCCATGGACATGCCCCAGCATTTT. Translated, it gives CATSDSTSMDMPQHF.

This CDR3 is CSATPGYTNYGYTF. CDR3 nucleotides: TGCAGTGCTACCCCAGGGTATACTAACTATGGCTACACCTTC. This chain connects TRBV20-1 to TRBJ1-2, with D possibly being TRBD1 (5 bases). CDR3 size: 14 residues. The germline gives CDR1 DFQATT, CDR2 SNEGSKA (reference sequence). V was pared by 4 bases and J by 0 bases, with 12 bases between.

This clonotype was observed at least ten times. The rearrangement links TRBV11-2 to TRBJ2-5; TRBD1 agrees at 10 bases. In germline, CDR1 is SGHAT, CDR2 FQNNGV. The CDR3 runs to 18 residues. V gave up 2 bases and J gave up 5 bases; unmatched junction bases: 14. CDR3: CASSLLVVLDRGLETQYF. The CDR3 coding sequence is TGTGCCAGCAGCTTATTAGTAGTACTAGACAGGGGGCTGGAGACCCAGTACTTC. The variable domain in full, with the rest retrieved from reference TRBV11-2 and TRBJ2-5, is EAGVAQSPRYKIIEKRQSVAFWCNPISGHATLYWYQQILGQGPKLLIQFQNNGVVDDSQLPKDRFSAERLKGVDSTLKIQPAKLEDSAVYLCASSLLVVLDRGLETQYFGPGTRLLVL.

The table lists this clonotype with many counts. This chain links TRBV28 with TRBJ2-5; 8 positions agree with TRBD2. V gave up 7 bases and J gave up 2 bases; unmatched junction bases: 6. The CDR3 has 14 amino acids. Germline values: CDR1 MDHEN, CDR2 SYDVKM. The CDR3 nucleotides are TGTGCCAGCAAAAGCGGGAGCTTTCAAGAGACCCAGTACTTC. It codes for CASKSGSFQETQYF. The whole variable domain, filled in from reference TRBV28 and TRBJ2-5, reads DVKVTQSSRYLVKRTGEKVFLECVQDMDHENMFWYRQDPGLGLRLIYFSYDVKMKEKGDIPEGYSVSREKKERFSLILESASTNQTSMYLCASKSGSFQETQYFGPGTRLLVL.

J is TRBJ1-6 and V is TRBV27; maybe TRBD1 (5 bases). V lost 0 bases, J lost 10 bases, and 13 bases lay in between. This CDR3 is built from 15 residues. CDR1 MNHEY and CDR2 SMNVEV come from the germline V gene (reference sequence). Here the CDR3 reads CASSLSAGTGSPLHF. CDR3 DNA sequence: TGTGCCAGCAGTTTATCGGCAGGGACTGGCTCACCCCTCCACTTT.

This clonotype was picked up many times. The chain joins TRBV6-5 to TRBJ2-5, with D possibly TRBD1 on 5 matching bases. Deletions cut 6 bases from V and 5 bases from J, with 16 bases between. The CDR3 is 14 amino acids. Germline V gene sequence: CDR1 MNHEY, CDR2 SVGAGI. The CDR3 DNA is TGTGCCAGCAGCCTTGCAGGGTCGAAGGAGACCCAGTACTTC. Protein product: CASSLAGSKETQYF.

This clonotype was seen many times. In nucleotides, the CDR3 is TGTGCCAGCAGTTTTCTACTAACCCACGAGCAGTACTTC. Translating it yields CASSFLLTHEQYF. The chain employs TRBV28 and TRBJ2-7; D uncertain. Trimming shortened V by 3 bases and J by 5 bases, and 11 bases separated the two germline ends. The CDR3 is made up of 13 amino acids. Germline CDR1 reads MDHEN; CDR2 reads SYDVKM.

This clonotype was seen ten or more times. This sequence joins TRBV28 and TRBJ2-5, with D tentatively TRBD1 (6 bases). V was shortened by 5 bases and J by 3 bases, with 10 bases between the two germline ends. Germline CDR1 reads MDHEN; CDR2 reads SYDVKM. This CDR3 has 13 amino acids. CDR3 nucleotide sequence: TGTGCCAGCAGTAGGACAGACGAAGAGACCCAGTACTTC. Translating it yields CASSRTDEETQYF.

This clonotype came up many times. V and J are TRBV12-3 or TRBV12-4 and TRBJ2-7; D is undetermined. CDR3 length equals 13 residues. Trimming took off 1 base at V and 6 bases at J, with 10 bases between the two ends. CDR3 coding DNA: TGTGCCAGCAGTTTAGGTCCGCGTGGCGAGCAGTACTTC. Encoded protein: CASSLGPRGEQYF.

Ten or more counts support this clonotype. The chain has TRBV6-5 and TRBJ1-1; a possible D gene is TRBD1 (5 bases). V was shortened by 6 bases and J by 5 bases, with 16 bases between the two germline ends. This CDR3 has 14 residues. The V gene's germline CDR1 is MNHEY and CDR2 SVGAGI. CDR3 DNA sequence: TGTGCCAGCAGGGGGTTAATGGGGCGGACTGAAGCTTTCTTT. Its protein product is CASRGLMGRTEAFF.

This clonotype occurred many times. The gene calls are TRBV11-3 and TRBJ2-7; D not resolved. The CDR3 contains 12 residues. Germline V gives CDR1 SGHNT, CDR2 YENEEA. The V gene lost 4 bases and the J gene lost 4 bases, with 8 bases spanning the gap. In DNA, the CDR3 is TGTGCCAGCAGCTCGCAAACATACGAGCAGTACTTC. Protein: CASSSQTYEQYF. Filled out from reference TRBV11-3 and TRBJ2-7, the complete variable domain reads EAGVVQSPRYKIIEKKQPVAFWCNPISGHNTLYWYLQNLGQGPELLIRYENEEAVDDSQLPKDRFSAERLKGVDSTLKIQPAELGDSAVYLCASSSQTYEQYFGPGTRLTVT.

The sample holds many counts of this clonotype. The chain combines TRBV6-5 with TRBJ2-2, with 11 bases identical to TRBD2. The CDR3 sequence is 17 residues long. Germline-derived CDR1 and CDR2 are MNHEY and SVGAGI. V lost 5 bases, J lost 4 bases, and 9 bases stayed unmatched. CDR3 sequence: CASSITSGSQVTGELFF. In DNA form, the CDR3 reads TGTGCCAGCAGTATCACTAGCGGGAGTCAGGTCACCGGGGAGCTGTTTTTT.

This clonotype came up many times. V usage is TRBV19 and J usage is TRBJ2-5; TRBD2 matches at 8 bases. CDR1 LNHDA and CDR2 SQIVND come from the germline V gene (reference sequence). The CDR3 sequence is 15 residues long. The V segment lost 5 bases and the J segment 4 bases; nucleotides outside the gene matches: 9. Here the CDR3 DNA reads TGTGCCAGTAGTCCCTCCGGCGGGGGGCGAGAGACCCAGTACTTC. Residues: CASSPSGGGRETQYF. Full variable domain (remainder filled in from reference TRBV19 and TRBJ2-5): DGGITQSPKYLFRKEGQNVTLSCEQNLNHDAMYWYRQDPGQGLRLIYYSQIVNDFQKGDIAEGYSVSREKKESFPLTVTSAQKNPTAFYLCASSPSGGGRETQYFGPGTRLLVL.

This clonotype was recorded many times. The chain couples TRBV7-9 to TRBJ2-2, with D unclear. V lost 1 base and J lost 1, with 7 bases in between. Germline V CDR1 and CDR2: SEHNR, FQNEAQ (reference sequence). This CDR3 region has 15 residues. CDR3 bases: TGTGCCAGCAGCTTAGAGGGCGGGAACACCGGGGAGCTGTTTTTT. This sequence encodes CASSLEGGNTGELFF.

The table lists this clonotype with many counts. V gene TRBV28 combines with J gene TRBJ2-7; 7 bases align to TRBD2. CDR1 is MDHEN, CDR2 SYDVKM, per germline. This CDR3 is 14 amino acids long. Trimming removed 4 bases from V and 4 bases from J; junction bases left unmatched: 7. This CDR3 is CASSSPAGPYEQYF. CDR3 DNA sequence: TGTGCCAGCAGTTCACCAGCGGGGCCATACGAGCAGTACTTC.

In its sample, this clonotype was seen many times. The chain combines TRBV6-1 with TRBJ2-7, with 7 bases matching TRBD1. The CDR3 has 14 amino acids. V shed 4 bases and J 3 bases; nucleotides not matched to a gene: 6. Germline CDR1 MNHNS, CDR2 SASEGT. In nucleotides, the CDR3 is TGTGCCAGCAGTGTGTCGAGACAGGGCTACGAGCAGTACTTC. Translated: CASSVSRQGYEQYF.

This clonotype was recorded at least ten times. The gene calls are TRBV28 and TRBJ2-7, with D possibly matching TRBD2 (5 bases). Between the trimmed V and J ends, which lost 3 bases and 1 base, there was a span of 10 bases. The CDR3 loop spans 14 amino acids. Germline CDR1 reads MDHEN; CDR2 reads SYDVKM. CDR3 loop: CASSLEVGSYEQYF. CDR3 bases: TGTGCCAGCAGTTTGGAGGTCGGGTCCTACGAGCAGTACTTC.

V is TRBV20-1 and J is TRBJ2-5; D uncertain. Germline values: CDR1 DFQATT, CDR2 SNEGSKA (reference sequence). The CDR3 extends over 14 amino acids. Trimming cost V 4 bases and J 2 bases, with 14 bases left between them. CDR3 DNA: TGCAGTGCTAACCTAGGGTTAACTCAAGAGACCCAGTACTTC. Its protein is CSANLGLTQETQYF.

Here the CDR3 DNA reads TGCGCCAGCAGCCTTCGCGCTAGCGGGATCTACGAGCAGTACTTC. It codes for CASSLRASGIYEQYF. V gene TRBV5-1 combines with J gene TRBJ2-7; 9 bases line up with TRBD2. Germline V gene lookup returns CDR1 SGHRS and CDR2 YFSETQ. J was trimmed by 3 bases and V by 4 bases; bases with no gene match: 8. This CDR3 has 15 amino acids.

In its sample, this clonotype was seen many times. The chain carries TRBV5-1 and TRBJ2-7; 8 nucleotides match TRBD2. Germline assignment: CDR1 SGHRS and CDR2 YFSETQ. Unmatched junction bases numbered 16, after V lost 9 bases and J lost 2 bases. The CDR3 length is 16 residues. In DNA, the CDR3 is TGCGCCACCAAAACCGACCCCGGGACTAGGACCTACGAGCAGTACTTC. This translates into CATKTDPGTRTYEQYF.

This clonotype showed up many times. The rearrangement uses TRBV6-5 and TRBJ1-2; TRBD1 matches at 9 bases. This CDR3 spans 15 amino acids. After removal of 3 bases from V and 4 bases from J, the junction contained 6 bases not matched to a gene. From germline, CDR1 is MNHEY and CDR2 SVGAGI. CDR3 nucleotides: TGTGCCAGCAGTTATCCCTCGGACAGGGGCTATGGCTACACCTTC. Encoded protein: CASSYPSDRGYGYTF.

This clonotype has at least ten counts. A junction boundary mismatches the germline segment, possibly from a read error. The J gene is TRBJ1-2, the V gene TRBV20-1; unclear D gene. The CDR3 runs 13 residues. In germline, CDR1 is DFQATT, CDR2 SNEGSKA (reference sequence). The DNA for the CDR3 is TGCAGTGCTAGAGATGGGCATAACGATGGCTACACCTTC. Translating gives CSARDGHNDGYTF.